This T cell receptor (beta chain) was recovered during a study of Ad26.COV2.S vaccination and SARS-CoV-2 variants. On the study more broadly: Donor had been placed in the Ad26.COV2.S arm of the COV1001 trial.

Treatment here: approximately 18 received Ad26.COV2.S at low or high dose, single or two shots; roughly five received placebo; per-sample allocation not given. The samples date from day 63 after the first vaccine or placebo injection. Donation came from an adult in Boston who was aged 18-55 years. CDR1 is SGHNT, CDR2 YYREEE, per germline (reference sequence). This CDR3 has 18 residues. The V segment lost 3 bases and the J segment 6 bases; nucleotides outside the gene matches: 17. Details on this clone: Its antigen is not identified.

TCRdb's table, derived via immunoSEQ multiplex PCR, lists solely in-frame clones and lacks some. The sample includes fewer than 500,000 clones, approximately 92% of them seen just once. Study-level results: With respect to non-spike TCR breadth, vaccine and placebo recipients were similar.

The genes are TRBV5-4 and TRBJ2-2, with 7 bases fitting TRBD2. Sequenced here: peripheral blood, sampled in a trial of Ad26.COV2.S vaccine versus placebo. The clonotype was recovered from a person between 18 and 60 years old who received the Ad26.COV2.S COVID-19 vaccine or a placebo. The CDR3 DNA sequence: TGTGCCAGCAGCTCGCAACCCTTCCGCGGGAGTCTGTCCGGGGAGCTGTTTTTT. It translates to CASSSQPFRGSLSGELFF.